These 14 T cell receptor beta chains were sequenced from one sample in a study of T cells in Graves' hyperthyroidism and ophthalmopathy. TCR beta CDR3 sequences were amplified from RNA transcripts. The HTBI primer set was used in a first-round RT-PCR of the TCR CDR3. One entry per CDR3 protein, called by TCRdb with MiXCR from the multiplex PCR reads. The sample yields roughly 200,000 distinct CDR3 sequences, 17% seen once. The sample taken for sequencing was blood. These receptor sequences come from a woman aged 45-59 years with Graves' hyperthyroidism.

The table lists this clonotype with many counts. The genes are TRBV11-3 and TRBJ2-1, with D maybe TRBD2 (6 bases). CDR1 is SGHNT and CDR2 is YENEEA in the germline V gene. The CDR3 contains 14 residues. V was pared by 4 bases and J by 5 bases, with 12 bases between. CDR3 DNA: TGTGCCAGCAGCTCAAAGGGACTTCACAATGAGCAGTTCTTC. Translation gives CASSSKGLHNEQFF.

This clonotype was counted between two and nine times. J is TRBJ2-4 and V is TRBV12-5; 8 positions match TRBD2. The CDR3 spans 20 residues. J gave up 0 bases and V 0 bases, and 13 bases lay outside the gene matches. Germline lookup yields CDR1 LGHNT and CDR2 FRNRAP. The DNA for the CDR3 is TGTGCTAGTGGTTTGGTACTTCCAGCGGGAGAGGCGCAAGCCAAAAACATTCAGTACTTC. As protein: CASGLVLPAGEAQAKNIQYF.

This rearrangement joins TRBV29-1 to TRBJ2-5; D remains ambiguous. Per germline, CDR1 SQVTM and CDR2 ANQGSEA. This CDR3 is 14 amino acids long. The V end lost 1 base, the J end lost 5 bases, and 14 bases lay between the germline ends. The CDR3 nucleotides read TGCAGCGTTGAAGGCTGGAGCAGTGGGGAGACCCAGTACTTC. Its translation is CSVEGWSSGETQYF.

This clonotype has a count of ten or more. The V call is TRBV7-2, the J call TRBJ2-5, with 11 bases that match TRBD2. Germline V CDR1 and CDR2: SGHTA, FQGNSA. This CDR3 spans 15 amino acids. V lost 1 base to trimming and J lost 7 bases; unmatched junction nucleotides: 5. In DNA form, the CDR3 reads TGTGCCAGCAGCTTAGTAGCGGGAGGGGGAGGGACCCAGTACTTC. It yields the protein CASSLVAGGGGTQYF.

This clonotype was counted many times. The CDR3: CASSLQANNEQFF. The CDR3 DNA reads TGTGCCAGCAGCTTACAGGCCAACAATGAGCAGTTCTTC. The chain links TRBV7-9 to TRBJ2-1, with D unresolved. The V end lost 2 bases, the J end lost 5 bases, and 7 bases lay between the germline ends. The CDR3 sequence is 13 residues long. Per germline, CDR1 SEHNR and CDR2 FQNEAQ (reference sequence).

The chain uses TRBV9 and TRBJ2-1; 13 nucleotides align to TRBD2. CDR3 size: 14 residues. J lost 10 bases, V lost 6 bases, and 7 bases had no gene match. The germline V gene encodes CDR1 SGDLS and CDR2 YYNGEE. The CDR3 is CASTGTSGMGEQFF. CDR3 nucleotide sequence: TGTGCCAGCACCGGGACTAGCGGGATGGGAGAGCAGTTCTTC.

V and J are TRBV7-9 and TRBJ1-6; D is uncertain. CDR3 length: 14 amino acids. Between the trimmed V and J ends, which lost 6 bases and 6 bases, there was a span of 12 bases. Germline-derived CDR1 and CDR2 are SEHNR and FQNEAQ (reference sequence). The CDR3 DNA reads as TGTGCCAGCAGGGCGGCGTCCCTTAATTCACCCCTCCACTTT. Amino acid sequence: CASRAASLNSPLHF.

Concerning this clonotype itself: The final CDR3 position lacks the conserved phenylalanine or tryptophan, pointing to a likely read error. The V gene is TRBV30, the J gene TRBJ1-2, with TRBD1 matching 7 bases. Germline CDR1 reads GTSNPN; CDR2 reads SVGIG (reference sequence). With 4 bases clipped from V and 6 bases from J, the junction kept 11 bases outside the gene matches. The CDR3 sequence is 14 residues long. The CDR3 nucleotides read TGTGCCTGGATCCCGGTTGGGACAGCTAATGGCTACACCCTC. This gives the protein CAWIPVGTANGYTL.

The rearrangement links TRBV9 to TRBJ1-5; D gene unclear. The CDR3 sequence is 15 residues long. Germline CDR1 is SGDLS and CDR2 is YYNGEE. The V end lost 1 base, the J end lost 9 bases, and 17 bases lay between the germline ends. The CDR3: CASSVKSTPILPQHF. CDR3 bases: TGTGCCAGCAGCGTAAAGTCCACCCCTATATTGCCCCAGCATTTT.

This clonotype was counted a few times. V usage is TRBV20-1 and J usage is TRBJ1-2, with D possibly being TRBD1 (6 bases). The CDR3 loop spans 15 amino acids. Trimming pared 1 base from V and 0 bases from J, leaving 12 bases between. Per germline, CDR1 DFQATT and CDR2 SNEGSKA (reference sequence). CDR3 nucleotide sequence: TGCAGTGCTAGAGTACAGGACAGTCCTAACTATGGCTACACCTTC. This sequence encodes CSARVQDSPNYGYTF.

This clonotype appeared a few times. V and J are TRBV19 and TRBJ1-3; D unresolved. There are 14 residues in the CDR3. Germline-derived CDR1 and CDR2 are LNHDA and SQIVND (reference sequence). The V gene lost 6 bases and the J gene lost 2 bases, with 11 bases spanning the gap. The CDR3 loop reads CASRGGGAGNTIYF. The CDR3 DNA reads as TGTGCCAGTAGAGGAGGTGGAGCTGGAAACACCATATATTTT.

This chain uses TRBV24-1 with TRBJ2-2, with 11 bases aligning to TRBD2. CDR1 is KGHDR, CDR2 SFDVKD, per germline. This CDR3 region has 19 residues. With 0 bases clipped from V and 1 base from J, the junction kept 6 bases outside the gene matches. CDR3 protein: CATSDLQGSGRENTGELFF. The DNA of the CDR3 is TGTGCCACCAGTGATTTGCAAGGTAGCGGGAGGGAGAACACCGGGGAGCTGTTTTTT.

Here the CDR3 reads CASSVGPSDYEQYF. As DNA, the CDR3 is TGTGCCAGCAGCGTAGGCCCGAGCGACTACGAGCAGTACTTC. The chain has TRBV9 and TRBJ2-7; D not resolved. The CDR3 is 14 residues long. Germline V gene lookup returns CDR1 SGDLS and CDR2 YYNGEE. Trimming pared 0 bases from V and 3 bases from J, leaving 10 bases between.

This clonotype was seen many times. This chain connects TRBV11-3 to TRBJ2-1; 9 bases line up with TRBD2. Per germline, CDR1 SGHNT and CDR2 YENEEA. The CDR3 sequence is 15 residues long. V dropped 1 base and J dropped 7; count of bases not matched to a gene: 5. The DNA for the CDR3 is TGTGCCAGCAGCTTAGTCCTAGCGGGATCTAATGAGCAGTTCTTC. It is translated as CASSLVLAGSNEQFF. Full variable domain (missing parts from reference TRBV11-3 and TRBJ2-1): EAGVVQSPRYKIIEKKQPVAFWCNPISGHNTLYWYLQNLGQGPELLIRYENEEAVDDSQLPKDRFSAERLKGVDSTLKIQPAELGDSAVYLCASSLVLAGSNEQFFGPGTRLTVL.